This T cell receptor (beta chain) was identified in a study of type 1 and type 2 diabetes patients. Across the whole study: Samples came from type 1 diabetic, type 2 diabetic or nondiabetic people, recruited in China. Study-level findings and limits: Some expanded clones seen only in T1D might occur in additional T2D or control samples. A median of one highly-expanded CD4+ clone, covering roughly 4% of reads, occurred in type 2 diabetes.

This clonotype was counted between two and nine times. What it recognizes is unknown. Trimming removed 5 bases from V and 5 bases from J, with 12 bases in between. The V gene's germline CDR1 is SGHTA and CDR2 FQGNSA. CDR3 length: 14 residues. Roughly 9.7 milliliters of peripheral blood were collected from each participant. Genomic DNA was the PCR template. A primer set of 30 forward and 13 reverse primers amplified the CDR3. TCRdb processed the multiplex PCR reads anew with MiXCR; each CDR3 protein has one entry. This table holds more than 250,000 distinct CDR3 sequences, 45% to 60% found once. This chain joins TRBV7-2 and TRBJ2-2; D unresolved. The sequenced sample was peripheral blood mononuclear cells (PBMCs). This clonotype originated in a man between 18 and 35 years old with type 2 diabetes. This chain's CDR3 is CASSQLLQTGELFF. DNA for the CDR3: TGTGCCAGCAGCCAATTACTACAAACCGGGGAGCTGTTTTTT.